Following are 22 T cell receptor beta chains from one sample sequenced in a study of T cell changes during pregnancy in multiple sclerosis. Assay: immunoSEQ multiplex PCR; the TCRdb copy retains only in-frame clones and omits some. In the table there are about 46,000 clones, approximately 90% of which are singletons. The starting material was CD8+ T cells from peripheral blood mononuclear cells, obtained in the second trimester of pregnancy. The source of these receptors is a female donor with multiple sclerosis, enrolled in a pregnancy study.

Only one count was recorded for this clone. The gene calls are TRBV10-2 and TRBJ1-6; D is possibly TRBD1 (5 bases). Germline V gene data show CDR1 as WSHSY and CDR2 as SAAADI. The CDR3 runs to 15 residues. V shed 4 bases and J shed 0 bases, with 7 bases lying between them. The CDR3 is CASSAGGSYNSPLHF. CDR3 DNA sequence: TGCGCCAGCAGTGCGGGGGGCTCCTATAATTCACCCCTCCACTTT.

The gene calls are TRBV4-1 and TRBJ1-5; D unresolved. The CDR3 extends over 14 amino acids. Germline V gene sequence: CDR1 MGHRA, CDR2 YSYEKL. Trimming removed 0 bases at V and 4 bases at J, with 7 bases between. The CDR3 nucleotides are TGCGCCAGCAGCCAAGAATCGGTGAATCAGCCCCAGCATTTT. This sequence encodes CASSQESVNQPQHF.

The chain carries TRBV9 and TRBJ2-6; no clear D. The germline gives CDR1 SGDLS, CDR2 YYNGEE. V lost 4 bases, J lost 0 bases, and 8 bases lay in between. This CDR3 is built from 15 residues. CDR3 DNA: TGTGCCAGCAGCCTATCCCCCTCTGGGGCCAACGTCCTGACTTTC. Translation: CASSLSPSGANVLTF.

The J gene is TRBJ1-5, the V gene TRBV4-1, with TRBD1 as a possible D gene (6 bases). The CDR3 runs 16 residues. Germline values: CDR1 MGHRA, CDR2 YSYEKL. V lost 0 bases to trimming and J lost 0 bases, with 9 bases between them. CDR3 bases: TGCGCCAGCAGCCAAGAAGGGACATATAGCAATCAGCCCCAGCATTTT. Amino acids: CASSQEGTYSNQPQHF.

The rearrangement joins TRBV9 to TRBJ2-5; the match to TRBD2 covers 9 bases. This CDR3 is built from 17 residues. Trimming cost V 0 bases and J 5 bases; bases outside gene matches: 11. Germline CDR1 reads SGDLS; CDR2 reads YYNGEE. CDR3 sequence reads: CASSVVGAGGPVETQYF. As DNA, the CDR3 is TGTGCCAGCAGCGTAGTGGGAGCGGGGGGACCTGTTGAGACCCAGTACTTC. The full variable domain, in which reference TRBV9 and TRBJ2-5 provide the parts outside the CDR3, is DSGVTQTPKHLITATGQRVTLRCSPRSGDLSVYWYQQSLDQGLQFLIQYYNGEERAKGNILERFSAQQFPDLHSELNLSSLELGDSALYFCASSVVGAGGPVETQYFGPGTRLLVL.

The chain couples TRBV5-1 to TRBJ2-7, with 7 bases that match TRBD2. Germline trimming cut 0 bases from V and 4 bases from J; bases unmatched to any gene: 4. This CDR3 spans 14 amino acids. Germline loops: CDR1 SGHRS, CDR2 YFSETQ. The CDR3 sequence: CASSLDVGGYEQYF. The CDR3 DNA is TGCGCCAGCAGCTTGGATGTCGGGGGGTACGAGCAGTACTTC.

V gene TRBV29-1 combines with J gene TRBJ2-1, with D possibly being TRBD2 (6 bases). The CDR3 length is 14 residues. CDR1 is SQVTM and CDR2 is ANQGSEA in the germline V gene. CDR3 in amino acids: CSVPGLPLSAEQFF. CDR3 in DNA: TGCAGTGTCCCGGGACTCCCTCTGAGTGCTGAGCAGTTCTTC.

This chain joins TRBV19 and TRBJ1-5; D remains unclear. From germline, CDR1 is LNHDA and CDR2 SQIVND (reference sequence). The CDR3 has 15 residues. Trimming left V 1 base short and J 0 bases short, with 7 bases between. CDR3 sequence: CASSIGFYSNQPQHF. The CDR3, as DNA: TGTGCCAGTAGTATAGGATTCTATAGCAATCAGCCCCAGCATTTT.

The J gene is TRBJ2-1, the V gene TRBV6-1, with 9 positions matching TRBD2. The junction had 7 bases not matched to a gene; V was cut back by 5 bases and J by 8 bases. CDR1 and CDR2 (germline): MNHNS, SASEGT. CDR3 size: 14 residues. CDR3 amino acids: CASSFLAGSDEQFF. CDR3 DNA sequence: TGTGCCAGCAGTTTTCTAGCGGGGTCGGATGAGCAGTTCTTC.

V usage is TRBV9 and J usage is TRBJ2-3, with 16 bases lining up with TRBD2. This CDR3 has 18 amino acids. V shed 3 bases and J 3 bases; nucleotides not matched to a gene: 7. CDR1 and CDR2 from the germline V gene are SGDLS and YYNGEE. CDR3 region: CASSGGTSGGAGTDTQYF. DNA for the CDR3: TGTGCCAGCAGCGGAGGGACTAGCGGGGGGGCCGGGACAGATACGCAGTATTTT.

This clone is a singleton in its sample. The chain has TRBV9 and TRBJ1-2; D is unresolved. CDR3 size: 12 residues. V lost 0 bases and J lost 8, with 8 bases in between. Germline V gene data show CDR1 as SGDLS and CDR2 as YYNGEE. As DNA, the CDR3 is TGTGCCAGCAGCGTAGGAGAGCACGGCTACACCTTC. It is translated as CASSVGEHGYTF.

In DNA, the CDR3 is TGTGCCAGTAGTAATCGGCAGGGAAATTTTATAGGTCAGCCCCAGCATTTT. Translating gives CASSNRQGNFIGQPQHF. The V call is TRBV19, the J call TRBJ1-5; D possibly corresponds to TRBD1 (5 bases). Germline V gene data show CDR1 as LNHDA and CDR2 as SQIVND (reference sequence). Trimming pared 4 bases from V and 6 bases from J, leaving 22 bases between. This CDR3 has 17 amino acids. The full variable domain, with the rest looked up from reference TRBV19 and TRBJ1-5, is DGGITQSPKYLFRKEGQNVTLSCEQNLNHDAMYWYRQDPGQGLRLIYYSQIVNDFQKGDIAEGYSVSREKKESFPLTVTSAQKNPTAFYLCASSNRQGNFIGQPQHFGDGTRLSIL.

V is TRBV19 and J is TRBJ2-2; 7 bases fit TRBD2. The germline V gene encodes CDR1 LNHDA and CDR2 SQIVND (reference sequence). The ends lost 8 bases at V and 3 bases at J; junction bases unmatched: 3. The CDR3 covers 13 residues. CDR3 amino acids: CASGGVDTGELFF. For the CDR3, the DNA is TGTGCCAGTGGGGGGGTCGACACCGGGGAGCTGTTTTTT. The entire variable domain, with the rest obtained from reference TRBV19 and TRBJ2-2, is as follows: DGGITQSPKYLFRKEGQNVTLSCEQNLNHDAMYWYRQDPGQGLRLIYYSQIVNDFQKGDIAEGYSVSREKKESFPLTVTSAQKNPTAFYLCASGGVDTGELFFGEGSRLTVL.

V and J are TRBV5-4 and TRBJ2-5; D perhaps matches TRBD1 (5 bases). V dropped 0 bases and J dropped 13 bases, with 10 bases sitting between them. CDR1 is SGHNT and CDR2 is YYREEE in the germline V gene (reference sequence). This CDR3 has 11 residues. The CDR3 here is CASSLGGPAYF. CDR3 nucleotide sequence: TGTGCCAGCAGCTTGGGGGGCCCGGCGTACTTC.

As to this clone: The same CDR3 also results from other DNA sequences found in this sample. V and J are TRBV9 and TRBJ2-3; TRBD2 matches 10 bases. Germline CDR1 is SGDLS and CDR2 is YYNGEE. This CDR3 comprises 15 residues. V shed 4 bases, J shed 2 bases, and the junction held 4 bases outside the gene matches. The CDR3 loop reads CASSPSGGDTDTQYF. The DNA for the CDR3 is TGTGCCAGCAGCCCCAGCGGGGGGGACACAGATACGCAGTATTTT. The entire variable domain, with the rest obtained from reference TRBV9 and TRBJ2-3, is as follows: DSGVTQTPKHLITATGQRVTLRCSPRSGDLSVYWYQQSLDQGLQFLIQYYNGEERAKGNILERFSAQQFPDLHSELNLSSLELGDSALYFCASSPSGGDTDTQYFGPGTRLTVL.

V gene TRBV2 combines with J gene TRBJ2-3; D may be TRBD2 (7 bases). With 4 bases removed from V and 4 bases from J, the gap between germline ends came to 12 bases. The CDR3 is 14 residues long. Per germline, CDR1 SNHLY and CDR2 FYNNEI. Here the CDR3 reads CASSVRGGADTQYF. The CDR3 coding sequence is TGTGCCAGCAGTGTTCGCGGGGGCGCAGATACGCAGTATTTT.

This rearrangement joins TRBV9 to TRBJ2-7; TRBD2 matches 8 bases. The CDR3 consists of 14 residues. V was clipped by 7 bases and J by 2 bases; unmatched bases: 8. CDR1 is SGDLS and CDR2 is YYNGEE in the germline V gene. DNA of the CDR3: TGTGCCAGCTCATCGCGGGAGGCCGCCTACGAGCAGTACTTC. Translation: CASSSREAAYEQYF.

The V call is TRBV7-9, the J call TRBJ2-5; 8 bases are a match to TRBD2. V lost 3 bases, J lost 1 base, and 1 base stayed unmatched. The CDR3 length is 14 residues. Germline CDR1 SEHNR, CDR2 FQNEAQ (reference sequence). CDR3 coding DNA: TGTGCCAGCAGCTTCCTAGCGGGCCAAGAGACCCAGTACTTC. Translated, it gives CASSFLAGQETQYF.

Written as DNA, the CDR3 is TGTGCCAGCAGCTTAGTAGTCGGGACGGGGGGGACCTACAATGAGCAGTTCTTC. This translates into CASSLVVGTGGTYNEQFF. J is TRBJ2-1 and V is TRBV7-6; 8 bases fit TRBD2. V shed 1 base and J 2 bases; nucleotides not matched to a gene: 10. The CDR3 is 18 residues long. The germline V gene encodes CDR1 SGHVS and CDR2 FNYEAQ.

The chain combines TRBV1 with TRBJ1-2. TRBV1 is a pseudogene. The CDR3 contains 12 residues. The CDR3 protein is CTSSPLSYGYTF. In nucleotides, the CDR3 is TGCACCAGCAGCCCTCTTTCCTATGGCTACACCTTC.

This chain connects TRBV15 to TRBJ2-6, with D possibly TRBD1 on 5 matching bases. The CDR3 covers 16 residues. CDR1 and CDR2 (germline): LNHNV, YYDKDF (reference sequence). Trimming took 8 bases from V and 1 from J, leaving 15 bases between them. The CDR3 DNA reads TGTGCCACCGGATATGGGGCGCTATCTGGGGCCAACGTCCTGACTTTC. Protein product: CATGYGALSGANVLTF.

This chain joins TRBV6-4 and TRBJ2-6, with TRBD1 matching over 9 bases. This CDR3 spans 16 amino acids. In germline, CDR1 is MRHNA, CDR2 SNTAGT. The ends lost 6 bases at V and 0 bases at J; junction bases unmatched: 3. For the CDR3, the DNA is TGTGCCAGCAGCCCGGGACAGGGCTCTGGGGCCAACGTCCTGACTTTC. The encoded protein is CASSPGQGSGANVLTF.